The clone carrying this T cell receptor (beta chain) was seen a few times. The antigen remains unidentified. For the second PCR, which ran for roughly 6 to 12 cycles, a sample-barcoded 5' primer and a J-beta primer mix were used. TCRdb independently ran MiXCR on the 5' RACE reads; one entry per CDR3 protein. The table has approximately 1.5 million distinct CDR3 sequences, roughly 32% seen once. Per-sample yields of isolated PBMCs were at least 7 million. The sample originates from a study of blood T cells in healthy people across ages. General observations from the study: Per-million-T-cell TCR beta diversity fell roughly linearly with age.

CDR1 is SGHRS, CDR2 YFSETQ, per germline. Trimming pared 0 bases from V and 9 bases from J, leaving 13 bases between. This CDR3 spans 14 amino acids. The material sequenced was blood. This TCR derives from a woman in her twenties or thirties in good health. V is TRBV5-1 and J is TRBJ2-1; D might be TRBD2 (6 bases). The CDR3 reads CASSLASLGGEQFF. CDR3 in DNA: TGCGCCAGCAGCTTGGCTTCCCTCGGGGGTGAGCAGTTCTTC.